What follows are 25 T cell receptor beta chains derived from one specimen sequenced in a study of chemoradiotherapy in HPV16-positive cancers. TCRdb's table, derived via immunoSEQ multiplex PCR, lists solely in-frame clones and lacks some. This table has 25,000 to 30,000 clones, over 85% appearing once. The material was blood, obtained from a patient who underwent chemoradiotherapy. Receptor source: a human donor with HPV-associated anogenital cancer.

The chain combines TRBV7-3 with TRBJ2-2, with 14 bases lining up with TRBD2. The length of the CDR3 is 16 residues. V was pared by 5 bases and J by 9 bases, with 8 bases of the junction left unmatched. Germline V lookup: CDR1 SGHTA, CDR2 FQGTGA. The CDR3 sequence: CASSGTSGGVYRELFF. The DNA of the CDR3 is TGTGCCAGCAGCGGGACTAGCGGGGGAGTCTACCGGGAGCTGTTTTTT. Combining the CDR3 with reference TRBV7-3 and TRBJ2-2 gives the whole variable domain GAGVSQTPSNKVTEKGKYVELRCDPISGHTALYWYRQSLGQGPEFLIYFQGTGAADDSGLPNDRFFAVRPEGSVSTLKIQRTERGDSAVYLCASSGTSGGVYRELFFGEGSRLTVL.

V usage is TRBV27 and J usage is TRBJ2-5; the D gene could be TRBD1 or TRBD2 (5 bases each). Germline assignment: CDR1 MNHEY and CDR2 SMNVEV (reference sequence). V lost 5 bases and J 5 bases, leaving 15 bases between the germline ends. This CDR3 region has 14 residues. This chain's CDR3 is CASSLYRDLETQYF. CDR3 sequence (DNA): TGTGCCAGCAGTCTATACCGGGACCTTGAGACCCAGTACTTC.

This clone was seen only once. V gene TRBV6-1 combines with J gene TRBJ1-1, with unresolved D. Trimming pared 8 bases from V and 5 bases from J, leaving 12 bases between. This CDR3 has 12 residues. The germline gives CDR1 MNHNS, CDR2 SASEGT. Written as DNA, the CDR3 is TGTGCCAGCGGAACGGGGATGACTGAAGCTTTCTTT. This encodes CASGTGMTEAFF.

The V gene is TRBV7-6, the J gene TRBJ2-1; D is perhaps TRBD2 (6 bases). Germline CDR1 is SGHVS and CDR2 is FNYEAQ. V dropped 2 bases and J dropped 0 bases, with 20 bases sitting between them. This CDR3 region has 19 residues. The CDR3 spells CASSLNSGAAGSSYNEQFF. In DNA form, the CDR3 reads TGTGCCAGCAGCTTAAATTCCGGGGCGGCCGGGAGCTCCTACAATGAGCAGTTCTTC. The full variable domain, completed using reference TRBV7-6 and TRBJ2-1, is GAGVSQSPRYKVTKRGQDVALRCDPISGHVSLYWYRQALGQGPEFLTYFNYEAQQDKSGLPNDRFSAERPEGSISTLTIQRTEQRDSAMYRCASSLNSGAAGSSYNEQFFGPGTRLTVL.

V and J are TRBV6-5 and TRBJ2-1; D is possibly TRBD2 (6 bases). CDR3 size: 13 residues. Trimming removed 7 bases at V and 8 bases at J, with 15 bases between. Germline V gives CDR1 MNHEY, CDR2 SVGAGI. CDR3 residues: CASTGRTRDEQFF. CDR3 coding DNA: TGTGCCAGCACTGGGAGGACGCGGGATGAGCAGTTCTTC.

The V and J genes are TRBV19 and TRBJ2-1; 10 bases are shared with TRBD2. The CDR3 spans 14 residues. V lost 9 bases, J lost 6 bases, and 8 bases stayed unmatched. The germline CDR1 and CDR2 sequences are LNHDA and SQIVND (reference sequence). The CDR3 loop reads CASLLAGVLNEQFF. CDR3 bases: TGTGCCAGCCTTCTAGCGGGAGTCCTCAATGAGCAGTTCTTC.

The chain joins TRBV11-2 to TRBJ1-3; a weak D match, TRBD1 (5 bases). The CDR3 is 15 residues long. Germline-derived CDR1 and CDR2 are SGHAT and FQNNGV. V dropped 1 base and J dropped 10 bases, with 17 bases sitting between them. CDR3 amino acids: CASSLGAARKGTIYF. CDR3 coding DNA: TGTGCCAGCAGCTTAGGGGCAGCCCGAAAGGGGACCATATATTTT.

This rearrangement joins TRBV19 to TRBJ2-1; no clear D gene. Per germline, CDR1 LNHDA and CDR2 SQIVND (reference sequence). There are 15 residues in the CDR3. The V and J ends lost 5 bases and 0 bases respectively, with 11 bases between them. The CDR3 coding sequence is TGTGCCAGTAGTGCGAGCCCGAGCTCCTACAATGAGCAGTTCTTC. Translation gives CASSASPSSYNEQFF.

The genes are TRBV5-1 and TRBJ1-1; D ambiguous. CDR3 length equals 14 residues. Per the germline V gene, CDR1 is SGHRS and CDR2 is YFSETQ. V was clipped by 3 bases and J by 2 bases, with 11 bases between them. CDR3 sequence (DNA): TGCGCCAGCAGCTCCCAAGGTATCAACACTGAAGCTTTCTTT. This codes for CASSSQGINTEAFF. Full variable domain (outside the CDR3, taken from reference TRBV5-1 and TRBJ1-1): KAGVTQTPRYLIKTRGQQVTLSCSPISGHRSVSWYQQTPGQGLQFLFEYFSETQRNKGNFPGRFSGRQFSNSRSEMNVSTLELGDSALYLCASSSQGINTEAFFGQGTRLTVV.

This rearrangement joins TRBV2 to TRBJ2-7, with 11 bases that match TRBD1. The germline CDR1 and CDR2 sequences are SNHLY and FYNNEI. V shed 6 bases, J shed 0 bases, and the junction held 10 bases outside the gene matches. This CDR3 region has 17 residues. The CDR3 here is CASRDRGLQPLSYEQYF. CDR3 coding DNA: TGTGCCAGCAGGGACAGGGGGCTTCAGCCTCTCTCCTACGAGCAGTACTTC.

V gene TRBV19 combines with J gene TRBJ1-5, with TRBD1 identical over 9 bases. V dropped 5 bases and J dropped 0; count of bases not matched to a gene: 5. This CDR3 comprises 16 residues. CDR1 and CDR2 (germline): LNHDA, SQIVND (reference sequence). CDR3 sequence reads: CASSSSTGGSNQPQHF. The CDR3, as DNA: TGTGCCAGTAGTTCTTCGACAGGGGGTAGCAATCAGCCCCAGCATTTT.

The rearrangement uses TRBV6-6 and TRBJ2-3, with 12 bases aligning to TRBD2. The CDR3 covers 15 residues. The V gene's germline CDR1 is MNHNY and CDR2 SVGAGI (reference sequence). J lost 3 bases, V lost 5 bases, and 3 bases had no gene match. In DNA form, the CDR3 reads TGTGCCAGCAGTCTGACTAGCGGGGGTACAGATACGCAGTATTTT. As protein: CASSLTSGGTDTQYF.

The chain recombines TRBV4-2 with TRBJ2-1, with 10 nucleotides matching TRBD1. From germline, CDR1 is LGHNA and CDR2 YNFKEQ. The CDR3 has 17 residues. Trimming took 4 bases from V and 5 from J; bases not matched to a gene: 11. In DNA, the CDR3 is TGTGCCAGCAGCCCCGGGACAGGGGCACTTATGGACAATGAGCAGTTCTTC. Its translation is CASSPGTGALMDNEQFF.

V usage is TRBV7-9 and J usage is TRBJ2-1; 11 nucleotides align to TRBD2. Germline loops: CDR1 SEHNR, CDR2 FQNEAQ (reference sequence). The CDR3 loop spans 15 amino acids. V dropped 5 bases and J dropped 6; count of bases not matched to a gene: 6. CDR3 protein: CASSRTSGPFNEQFF. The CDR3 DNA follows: TGTGCCAGCAGCCGGACTAGCGGGCCCTTCAATGAGCAGTTCTTC.

CDR3 bases: TGTGCCAGCAGACGACTAGCGCTGAACACCGGGGAGCTGTTTTTT. This encodes CASRRLALNTGELFF. The chain uses TRBV6-5 and TRBJ2-2; 8 bases agree with TRBD2. Unmatched junction bases numbered 4, after V lost 6 bases and J lost 1 base. Germline loops: CDR1 MNHEY, CDR2 SVGAGI. The CDR3 sequence is 15 residues long.

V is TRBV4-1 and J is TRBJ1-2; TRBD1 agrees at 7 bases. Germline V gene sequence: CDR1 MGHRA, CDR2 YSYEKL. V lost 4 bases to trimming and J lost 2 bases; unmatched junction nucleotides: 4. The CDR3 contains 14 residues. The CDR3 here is CASSRLQGNYGYTF. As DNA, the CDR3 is TGCGCCAGCAGCCGGTTACAGGGGAACTATGGCTACACCTTC.

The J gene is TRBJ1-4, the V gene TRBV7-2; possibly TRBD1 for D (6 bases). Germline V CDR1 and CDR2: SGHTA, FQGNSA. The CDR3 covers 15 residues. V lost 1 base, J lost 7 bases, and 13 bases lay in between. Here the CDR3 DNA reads TGTGCCAGCAGCTTAGACACAGGGAGACGTGAAAAACTGTTTTTT. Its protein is CASSLDTGRREKLFF. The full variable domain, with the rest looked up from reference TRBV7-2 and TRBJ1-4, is GAGVSQSPSNKVTEKGKDVELRCDPISGHTALYWYRQSLGQGLEFLIYFQGNSAPDKSGLPSDRFSAERTGGSVSTLTIQRTQQEDSAVYLCASSLDTGRREKLFFGSGTQLSVL.

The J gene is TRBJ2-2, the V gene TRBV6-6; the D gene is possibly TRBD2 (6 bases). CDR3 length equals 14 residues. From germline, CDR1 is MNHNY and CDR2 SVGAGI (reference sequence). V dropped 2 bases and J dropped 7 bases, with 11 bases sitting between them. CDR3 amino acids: CASSYTWDFGELFF. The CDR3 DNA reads TGTGCCAGCAGTTACACGTGGGACTTCGGGGAGCTGTTTTTT.

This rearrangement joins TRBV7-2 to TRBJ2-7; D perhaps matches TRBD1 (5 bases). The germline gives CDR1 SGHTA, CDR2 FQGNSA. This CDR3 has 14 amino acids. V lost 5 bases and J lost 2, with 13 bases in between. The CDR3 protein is CASSVGQPAYEQYF. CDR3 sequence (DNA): TGTGCCAGCAGCGTTGGACAACCGGCCTACGAGCAGTACTTC.

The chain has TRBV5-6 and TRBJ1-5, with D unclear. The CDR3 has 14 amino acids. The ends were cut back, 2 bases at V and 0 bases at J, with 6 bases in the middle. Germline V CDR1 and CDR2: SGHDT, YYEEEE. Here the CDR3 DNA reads TGTGCCAGCAGCTTCGGGAGTAGCAATCAGCCCCAGCATTTT. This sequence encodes CASSFGSSNQPQHF.

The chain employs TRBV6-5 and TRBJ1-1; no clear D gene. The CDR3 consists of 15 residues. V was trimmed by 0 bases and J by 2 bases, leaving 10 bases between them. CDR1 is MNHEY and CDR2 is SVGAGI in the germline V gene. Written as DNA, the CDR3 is TGTGCCAGCAGTTACTCAAGGGAAGTAAACACTGAAGCTTTCTTT. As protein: CASSYSREVNTEAFF.

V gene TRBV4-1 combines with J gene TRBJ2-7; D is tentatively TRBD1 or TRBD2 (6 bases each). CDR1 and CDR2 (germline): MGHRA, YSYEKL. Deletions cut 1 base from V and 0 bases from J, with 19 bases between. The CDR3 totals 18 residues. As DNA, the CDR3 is TGCGCCAGCAGCCAAGCCCCGCCCGGGGGCCTATACTCCTACGAGCAGTACTTC. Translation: CASSQAPPGGLYSYEQYF.

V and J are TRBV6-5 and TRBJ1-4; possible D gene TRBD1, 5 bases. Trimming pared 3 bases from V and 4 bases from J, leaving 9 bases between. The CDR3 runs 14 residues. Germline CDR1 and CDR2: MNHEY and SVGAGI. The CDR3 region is CASSYSGINEKLFF. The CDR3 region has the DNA TGTGCCAGCAGTTATTCAGGGATTAATGAAAAACTGTTTTTT.

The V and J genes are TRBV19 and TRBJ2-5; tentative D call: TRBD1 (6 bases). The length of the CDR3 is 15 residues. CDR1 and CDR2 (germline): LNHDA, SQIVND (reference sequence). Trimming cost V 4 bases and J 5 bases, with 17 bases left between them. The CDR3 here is CASSTPQGPGETQYF. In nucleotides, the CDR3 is TGTGCCAGTAGTACCCCACAGGGACCAGGGGAGACCCAGTACTTC.

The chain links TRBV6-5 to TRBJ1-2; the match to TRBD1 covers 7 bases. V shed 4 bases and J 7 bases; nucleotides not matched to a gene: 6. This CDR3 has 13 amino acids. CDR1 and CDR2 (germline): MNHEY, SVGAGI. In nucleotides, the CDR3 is TGTGCCAGCAGTTCAGCGACAGGGCCTGGCTACACCTTC. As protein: CASSSATGPGYTF.